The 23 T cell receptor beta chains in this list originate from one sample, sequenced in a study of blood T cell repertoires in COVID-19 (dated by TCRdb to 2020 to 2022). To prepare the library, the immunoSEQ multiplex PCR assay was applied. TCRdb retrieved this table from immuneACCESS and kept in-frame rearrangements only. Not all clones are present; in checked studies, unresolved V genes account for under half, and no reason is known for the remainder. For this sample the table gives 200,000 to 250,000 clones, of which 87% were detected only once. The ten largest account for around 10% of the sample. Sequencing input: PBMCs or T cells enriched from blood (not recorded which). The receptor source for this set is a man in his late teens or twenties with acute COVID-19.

Here the CDR3 reads CASSSTEYTEAFF. The CDR3 DNA reads as TGTGCCAGCAGCTCGACAGAGTACACTGAAGCTTTCTTT. The J gene is TRBJ1-1, the V gene TRBV11-1, with a possible D match to TRBD1 (5 bases). V was shortened by 4 bases and J by 3 bases, with 9 bases between the two germline ends. CDR1 is SGHAT and CDR2 is FQDESV in the germline V gene (reference sequence). This CDR3 comprises 13 residues.

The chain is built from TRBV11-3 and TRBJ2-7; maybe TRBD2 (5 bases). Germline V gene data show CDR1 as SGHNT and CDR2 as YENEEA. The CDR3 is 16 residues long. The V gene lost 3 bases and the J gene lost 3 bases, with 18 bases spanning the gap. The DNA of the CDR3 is TGTGCCAGCAGCTTTTTTTCCGGCAGCGGCTACTACGAGCAGTACTTC. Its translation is CASSFFSGSGYYEQYF.

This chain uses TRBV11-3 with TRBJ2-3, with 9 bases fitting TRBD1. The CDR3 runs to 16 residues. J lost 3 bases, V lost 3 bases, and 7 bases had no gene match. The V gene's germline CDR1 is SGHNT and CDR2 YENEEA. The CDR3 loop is CASSFNFGTGTDTQYF. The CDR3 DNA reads TGTGCCAGCAGCTTCAATTTCGGGACAGGGACAGATACGCAGTATTTT. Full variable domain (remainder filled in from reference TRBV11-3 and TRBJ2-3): EAGVVQSPRYKIIEKKQPVAFWCNPISGHNTLYWYLQNLGQGPELLIRYENEEAVDDSQLPKDRFSAERLKGVDSTLKIQPAELGDSAVYLCASSFNFGTGTDTQYFGPGTRLTVL.

The CDR3 region has the DNA TGTGCCAGCAGTTATCCTCGGGAGTCTGAAGCTTTCTTT. Translation: CASSYPRESEAFF. The chain has TRBV28 and TRBJ1-1; no clear D. The V gene lost 4 bases and the J gene lost 6 bases, with 12 bases spanning the gap. Looked up from germline, CDR1 is MDHEN and CDR2 is SYDVKM. The CDR3 spans 13 residues. The full variable domain, with the rest looked up from reference TRBV28 and TRBJ1-1, is DVKVTQSSRYLVKRTGEKVFLECVQDMDHENMFWYRQDPGLGLRLIYFSYDVKMKEKGDIPEGYSVSREKKERFSLILESASTNQTSMYLCASSYPRESEAFFGQGTRLTVV.

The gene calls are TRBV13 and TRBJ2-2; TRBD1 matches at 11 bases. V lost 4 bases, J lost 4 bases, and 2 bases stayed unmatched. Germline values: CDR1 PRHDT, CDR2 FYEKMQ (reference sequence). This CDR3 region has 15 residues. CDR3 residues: CASSWGQGGTGELFF. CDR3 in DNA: TGTGCCAGCAGCTGGGGACAGGGGGGCACCGGGGAGCTGTTTTTT.

The CDR3 DNA reads as TGTGCCAGCAGTTGGACAGGGCCCGGGGAGCTGTTTTTT. This translates into CASSWTGPGELFF. The rearrangement uses TRBV12-3 or TRBV12-4 and TRBJ2-2, with TRBD1 matching 8 bases. The CDR3 runs to 13 residues. The ends lost 4 bases at V and 6 bases at J; junction bases unmatched: 1.

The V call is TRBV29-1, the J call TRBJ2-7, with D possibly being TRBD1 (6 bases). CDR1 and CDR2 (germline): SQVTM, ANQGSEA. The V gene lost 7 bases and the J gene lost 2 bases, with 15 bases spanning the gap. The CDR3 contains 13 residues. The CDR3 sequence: CSGRQDFTYEQYF. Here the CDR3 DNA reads TGCAGCGGCAGACAGGATTTCACCTACGAGCAGTACTTC.

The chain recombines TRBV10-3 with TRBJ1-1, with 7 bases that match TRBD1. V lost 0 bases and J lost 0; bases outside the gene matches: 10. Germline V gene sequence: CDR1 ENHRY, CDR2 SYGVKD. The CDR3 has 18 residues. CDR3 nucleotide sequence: TGTGCCATCAGTGAGTCGGGAAGGGGGCTATTGATGAACACTGAAGCTTTCTTT. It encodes CAISESGRGLLMNTEAFF.

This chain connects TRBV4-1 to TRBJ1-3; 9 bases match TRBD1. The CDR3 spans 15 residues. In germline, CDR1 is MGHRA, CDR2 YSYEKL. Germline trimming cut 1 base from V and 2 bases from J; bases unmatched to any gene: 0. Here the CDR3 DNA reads TGCGCCAGCAGCCAAGGACAGGGGGCTGGAAACACCATATATTTT. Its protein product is CASSQGQGAGNTIYF.

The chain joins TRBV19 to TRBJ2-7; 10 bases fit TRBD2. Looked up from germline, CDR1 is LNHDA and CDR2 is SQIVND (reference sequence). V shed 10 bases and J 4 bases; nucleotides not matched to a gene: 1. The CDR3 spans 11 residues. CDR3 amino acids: CATTSGYEQYF. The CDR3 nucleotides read TGTGCCACGACTAGCGGGTACGAGCAGTACTTC.

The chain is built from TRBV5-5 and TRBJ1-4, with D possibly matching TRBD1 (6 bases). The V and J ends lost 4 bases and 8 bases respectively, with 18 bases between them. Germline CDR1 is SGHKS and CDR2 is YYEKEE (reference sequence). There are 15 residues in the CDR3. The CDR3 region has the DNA TGTGCCAGCAGCCCTCCCCCAGGGGTGAGAGAAAAACTGTTTTTT. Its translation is CASSPPPGVREKLFF.

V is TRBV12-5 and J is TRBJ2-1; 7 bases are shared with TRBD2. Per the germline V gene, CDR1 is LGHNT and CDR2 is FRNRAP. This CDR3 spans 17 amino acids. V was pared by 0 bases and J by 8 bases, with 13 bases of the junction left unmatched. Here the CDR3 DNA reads TGTGCTAGTGGTTTGGTACTTCGGGCGGGAGTGGGCGATGAGCAGTTCTTC. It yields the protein CASGLVLRAGVGDEQFF.

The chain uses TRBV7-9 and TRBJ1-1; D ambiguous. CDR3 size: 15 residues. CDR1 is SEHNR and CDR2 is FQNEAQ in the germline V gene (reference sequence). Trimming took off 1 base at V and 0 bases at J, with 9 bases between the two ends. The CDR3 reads CASSLGLTMNTEAFF. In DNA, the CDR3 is TGTGCCAGCAGCTTAGGGCTCACCATGAACACTGAAGCTTTCTTT.

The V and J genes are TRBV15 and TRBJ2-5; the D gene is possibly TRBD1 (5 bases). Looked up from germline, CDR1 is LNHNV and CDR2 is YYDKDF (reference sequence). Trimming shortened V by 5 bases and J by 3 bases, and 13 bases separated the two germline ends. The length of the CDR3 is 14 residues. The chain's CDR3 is CATSGPWGEETQYF. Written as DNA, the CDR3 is TGTGCCACCAGCGGTCCGTGGGGCGAAGAGACCCAGTACTTC.

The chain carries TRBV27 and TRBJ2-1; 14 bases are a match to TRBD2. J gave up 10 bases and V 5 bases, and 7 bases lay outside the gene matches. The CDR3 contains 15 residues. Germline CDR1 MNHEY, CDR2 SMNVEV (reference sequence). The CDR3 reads CASSGWGLAGEEQFF. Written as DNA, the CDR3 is TGTGCCAGCAGTGGATGGGGACTAGCGGGAGAAGAGCAGTTCTTC.

CDR3: CASSSDSYGGTQPQHF. In DNA, the CDR3 is TGTGCCAGTAGTAGCGACTCGTATGGCGGGACCCAGCCCCAGCATTTT. The J gene is TRBJ1-5, the V gene TRBV19, with a tentative D call TRBD1 (5 bases). V was trimmed by 4 bases and J by 7 bases, leaving 20 bases between them. Germline-derived CDR1 and CDR2 are LNHDA and SQIVND (reference sequence). The CDR3 totals 16 residues. Variable domain in full (rest from reference TRBV19 and TRBJ1-5): DGGITQSPKYLFRKEGQNVTLSCEQNLNHDAMYWYRQDPGQGLRLIYYSQIVNDFQKGDIAEGYSVSREKKESFPLTVTSAQKNPTAFYLCASSSDSYGGTQPQHFGDGTRLSIL.

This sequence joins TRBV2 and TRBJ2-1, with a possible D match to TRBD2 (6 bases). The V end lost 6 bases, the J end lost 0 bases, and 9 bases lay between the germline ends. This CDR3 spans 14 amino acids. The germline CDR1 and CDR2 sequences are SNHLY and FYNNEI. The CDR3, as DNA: TGTGCCAGCAGGGGACTTTACTCCTACAATGAGCAGTTCTTC. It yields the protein CASRGLYSYNEQFF.

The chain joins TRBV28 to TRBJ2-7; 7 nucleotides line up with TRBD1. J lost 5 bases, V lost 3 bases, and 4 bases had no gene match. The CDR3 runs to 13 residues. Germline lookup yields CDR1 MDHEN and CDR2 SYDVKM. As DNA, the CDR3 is TGTGCCAGCAGTTTCCCACAGGGGAACGAGCAGTACTTC. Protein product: CASSFPQGNEQYF.

The CDR3 region has the DNA TGTGCCAGCCGGCCCGGGAGCCGCTCCTACGAGCAGTACTTC. This encodes CASRPGSRSYEQYF. The chain uses TRBV27 and TRBJ2-7; maybe TRBD2 (6 bases). Germline V gene lookup returns CDR1 MNHEY and CDR2 SMNVEV (reference sequence). There are 14 residues in the CDR3. The V end was cut by 8 bases, the J end by 0 bases, with 14 bases between.

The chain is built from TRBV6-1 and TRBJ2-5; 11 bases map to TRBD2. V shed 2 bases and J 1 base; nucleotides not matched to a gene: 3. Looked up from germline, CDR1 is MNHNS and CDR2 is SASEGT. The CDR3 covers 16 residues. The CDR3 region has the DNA TGTGCCAGCAGTGAAAGAGGACTAGCGGGCCAAGAGACCCAGTACTTC. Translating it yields CASSERGLAGQETQYF.

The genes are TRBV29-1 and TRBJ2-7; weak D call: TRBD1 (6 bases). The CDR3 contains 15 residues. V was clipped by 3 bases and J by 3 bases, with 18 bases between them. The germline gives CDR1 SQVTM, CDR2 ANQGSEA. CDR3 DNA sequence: TGCAGCGTTGACGGGAAGAGGGGGTCCCTCTACGAGCAGTACTTC. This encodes CSVDGKRGSLYEQYF.

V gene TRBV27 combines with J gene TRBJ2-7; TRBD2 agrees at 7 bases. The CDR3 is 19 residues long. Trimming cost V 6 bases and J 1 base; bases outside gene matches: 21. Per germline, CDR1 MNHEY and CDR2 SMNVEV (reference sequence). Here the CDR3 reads CASSRNSPPRWEGSYEQYF. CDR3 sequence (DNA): TGTGCCAGCAGCAGAAATAGCCCCCCCCGGTGGGAGGGGTCCTACGAGCAGTACTTC.

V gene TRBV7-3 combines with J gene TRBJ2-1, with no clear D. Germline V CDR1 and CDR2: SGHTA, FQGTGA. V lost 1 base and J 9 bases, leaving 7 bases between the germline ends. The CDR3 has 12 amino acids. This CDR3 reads CASSLIRSEQFF. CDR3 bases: TGTGCCAGCAGCTTAATCCGCAGTGAGCAGTTCTTC.